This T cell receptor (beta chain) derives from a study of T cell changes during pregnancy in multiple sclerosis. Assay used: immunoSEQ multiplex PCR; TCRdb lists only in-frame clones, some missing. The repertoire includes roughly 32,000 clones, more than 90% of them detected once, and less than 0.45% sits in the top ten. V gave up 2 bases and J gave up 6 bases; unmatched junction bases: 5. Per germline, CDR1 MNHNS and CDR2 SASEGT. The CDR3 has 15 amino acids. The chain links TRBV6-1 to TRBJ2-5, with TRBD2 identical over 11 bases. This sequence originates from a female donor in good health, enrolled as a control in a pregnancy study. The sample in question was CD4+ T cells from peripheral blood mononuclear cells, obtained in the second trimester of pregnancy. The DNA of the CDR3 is TGTGCCAGCAGTGAACAACCGACTAGCGGGAAGACCCAGTACTTC. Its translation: CASSEQPTSGKTQYF.